This T cell receptor beta chain was sequenced for a study of Siglec-9 on CD8 T cells in melanoma. Libraries were prepared by immunoSEQ multiplex PCR; TCRdb keeps only in-frame clonotypes and omits some of them. The sample holds 30,000 to 45,000 clones, about 80% seen once. The V end was cut by 3 bases, the J end by 1 base, with 16 bases between. The CDR3 runs to 17 residues. The germline V gene has CDR1 MNHEY and CDR2 SMNVEV (reference sequence). The sequence was obtained from a human donor in good health. Sequencing was performed on Siglec-9- CD8+ T cells sorted from blood. The V call is TRBV27, the J call TRBJ2-1; perhaps TRBD2 as D (6 bases). Here the CDR3 DNA reads TGTGCCAGCAGTTTGCCTACGTTCGGACTATCCTACAATGAGCAGTTCTTC. This gives the protein CASSLPTFGLSYNEQFF.